A selection of T cell receptor beta chains follows, all from one sample in a study of blood T cell repertoires in COVID-19. Here immunoSEQ multiplex PCR was the method, and the copy in TCRdb shows in-frame clones only, minus some. The sample lists some 430,000 clones; 90% were seen once. Source material: PBMCs or T cells enriched from blood (not recorded which). Source of these receptors: a man younger than 30 who had recovered from COVID-19. CDR3s include the opening cysteine and the closing phenylalanine or tryptophan. A D gene is named only where the DNA matches it firmly. Rows give clone size only sometimes, using once, few, many, or a class for an expanded clone.

cdr3_aa cdr3_nt j_call clone_size v_call d_call
CASSQVGGLGQYF TGCGCCAGCAGCCAAGTTGGAGGCTTGGGGCAGTATTTT TRBJ2-3 once TRBV4-1 NA
CARSRPGTGKGATNEKLFF TGTGCCAGAAGCCGACCCGGGACAGGAAAAGGAGCAACTAATGAAAAACTGTTTTTT TRBJ1-4 NA TRBV5-3 TRBD1
CASSPGTGVGTEAFF TGTGCCAGCAGCCCGGGGACAGGGGTAGGCACTGAAGCTTTCTTT TRBJ1-1 NA TRBV13 TRBD1
CASSLQGATEAFF TGTGCCAGCAGTTTACAGGGGGCCACTGAAGCTTTCTTT TRBJ1-1 NA TRBV12-3/TRBV12-4 TRBD1
CASRGENNSPLHF TGTGCCAGCCGGGGGGAGAATAATTCACCCCTCCACTTT TRBJ1-6 NA TRBV5-4 NA
CASSLVGTVGNTIYF TGTGCCAGCAGCTTAGTAGGGACTGTTGGAAACACCATATATTTT TRBJ1-3 NA TRBV11-2 NA
CASSLALGQGDSYEQYF TGTGCCAGCAGCTTGGCTCTAGGGCAGGGGGACTCCTACGAGCAGTACTTC TRBJ2-7 NA TRBV5-5 TRBD1
CSVEGGRNEQFF TGCAGCGTTGAGGGGGGGCGGAATGAGCAGTTCTTC TRBJ2-1 NA TRBV29-1 NA
CASSSRYYGNTIYF TGTGCCAGCAGCTCCCGGTACTATGGAAACACCATATATTTT TRBJ1-3 NA TRBV21-1 NA
CASLDREGEGYTF TGTGCCAGTCTGGACAGGGAGGGAGAAGGCTACACCTTC TRBJ1-2 few TRBV28 TRBD1
CASSPPNKNTEAFF TGTGCCAGCTCACCACCTAACAAGAACACTGAAGCTTTCTTT TRBJ1-1 NA TRBV18 NA
CAISDGTGSEEKLFF TGTGCCATCAGTGACGGGACAGGGTCGGAAGAAAAACTGTTTTTT TRBJ1-4 NA TRBV10-3 TRBD1
CASSQETSDTGELFF TGCGCCAGCAGCCAAGAAACTAGCGACACCGGGGAGCTGTTTTTT TRBJ2-2 NA TRBV4-1 TRBD2
CASSAVGEGEQYF TGCGCCAGCAGCGCAGTTGGGGAGGGAGAGCAGTACTTC TRBJ2-7 NA TRBV10-1 TRBD2
CASRTDGHDNEQFF TGTGCCAGCAGGACAGATGGGCACGACAATGAGCAGTTCTTC TRBJ2-1 once TRBV27 NA
CASSERAGGKDEQFF TGTGCCAGCAGCGAGAGAGCGGGAGGGAAGGATGAGCAGTTCTTC TRBJ2-1 NA TRBV7-8 TRBD2
CASSSNYNEQFF TGCGCCAGCAGTAGCAACTACAATGAGCAGTTCTTC TRBJ2-1 NA TRBV10-1 NA
CASSDRSGTGGYGYTF TGTGCCAGCAGTGATAGGTCGGGGACAGGGGGCTATGGCTACACCTTC TRBJ1-2 NA TRBV6-1 TRBD1
CASTHQTTTGDRGYTF TGTGCCAGTACCCACCAAACGACGACAGGGGATCGAGGCTACACCTTC TRBJ1-2 NA TRBV19 TRBD1
CASSVGGQGDQPQHF TGTGCCAGCAGCGTAGGAGGACAGGGGGATCAGCCCCAGCATTTT TRBJ1-5 NA TRBV9 TRBD1
CASSLVLGLAKNIQYF TGTGCCAGCAGTTTAGTGCTAGGTCTAGCCAAAAACATTCAGTACTTC TRBJ2-4 NA TRBV28 NA
CASRDTTNSPLHF TGTGCCAGCAGGGACACCACTAATTCACCCCTCCACTTT TRBJ1-6 NA TRBV3-1/TRBV3-2 NA
CSASRGYLETQYF TGCAGTGCTAGTAGGGGCTACCTGGAGACCCAGTACTTC TRBJ2-5 NA TRBV20-1 NA
CASSTALYSPLHF TGTGCCAGCAGTACAGCACTTTATTCACCCCTCCACTTT TRBJ1-6 NA TRBV12-3/TRBV12-4 NA
CASSAAKRTGSNEQFF TGTGCCAGCAGCGCCGCAAAGAGGACAGGGAGCAATGAGCAGTTCTTC TRBJ2-1 NA TRBV9 TRBD1
CASSPAGYEQYF TGTGCCAGCAGCCCGGCAGGCTACGAGCAGTACTTC TRBJ2-7 NA TRBV12-3/TRBV12-4 NA
CASSPGLAGGHEQFF TGCGCCAGCAGCCCCGGGCTAGCGGGCGGACATGAGCAGTTCTTC TRBJ2-1 NA TRBV5-1 TRBD2
CASSLTGPLYGYTF TGTGCCAGCAGTTTGACAGGGCCGCTCTATGGCTACACCTTC TRBJ1-2 NA TRBV6-5 TRBD1
CASSPIQGEQFF TGTGCCAGCTCACCAATCCAGGGGGAGCAGTTCTTC TRBJ2-1 NA TRBV18 NA